Shown below are 14 T cell receptor beta chains from a single sample sequenced in a study of T cells after yellow fever vaccination. One entry per CDR3 protein results from TCRdb running MiXCR on the 5' RACE reads. The sample holds about 350,000 distinct CDR3 sequences, roughly an eighth seen once. Sequenced material: CD4+ T cells sorted from PBMCs, taken 15 days after the yellow fever booster vaccination. These TCRs come from a man aged 18 to 35 who received the YFV17D yellow fever vaccine.

As to this clonotype: Its ends do not fully match the called genes, so a read error is possible. This chain uses TRBV4-1 with TRBJ2-3; D gene uncertain. CDR3 length equals 12 residues. The V gene's germline CDR1 is MGHRA and CDR2 YSYEKL. The CDR3 region is CASGHMQDTQYF. Here the CDR3 DNA reads TGCGCCAGCGGCCACATGCAGGATACGCAGTATTTT.

This clonotype has a handful of counts. The chain is built from TRBV7-2 and TRBJ2-2; TRBD2 matches 10 bases. Trimming took 4 bases from V and 5 from J; bases not matched to a gene: 7. This CDR3 is 16 amino acids long. CDR1 is SGHTA, CDR2 FQGNSA, per germline. Written as DNA, the CDR3 is TGTGCCAGCAGCTCCAGCGGGGGGGCGTGGACCGGGGAGCTGTTTTTT. It yields the protein CASSSSGGAWTGELFF.

There are a few counts of this clonotype. The chain is built from TRBV9 and TRBJ2-2, with D possibly being TRBD2 (6 bases). Per germline, CDR1 SGDLS and CDR2 YYNGEE. With 3 bases removed from V and 6 bases from J, the gap between germline ends came to 9 bases. The CDR3 sequence is 13 residues long. CDR3 sequence: CASSGRLAGELFF. The CDR3 nucleotides are TGTGCCAGCAGCGGGAGACTAGCCGGGGAGCTGTTTTTT.

This clonotype occurred once. The V and J genes are TRBV20-1 and TRBJ2-5; 7 bases are shared with TRBD2. The CDR3 sequence is 14 residues long. Per germline, CDR1 DFQATT and CDR2 SNEGSKA (reference sequence). Losses at the gene ends were 0 bases for V and 2 bases for J; bases not matched to a gene: 3. In DNA, the CDR3 is TGCAGTGCTAGAGAAGGGACTATACAAGAGACCCAGTACTTC. It is translated as CSAREGTIQETQYF.

This clonotype was counted between two and nine times. In nucleotides, the CDR3 is TGCAGTGCTCTGGGGGCGGATGAGCAGTTCTTC. Protein: CSALGADEQFF. This chain uses TRBV20-1 with TRBJ2-1, with D perhaps matching TRBD1 (6 bases). V lost 5 bases to trimming and J lost 8 bases, with 10 bases between them. This CDR3 has 11 residues. Germline V CDR1 and CDR2: DFQATT, SNEGSKA (reference sequence).

This clonotype has ten or more counts. The V and J genes are TRBV10-3 and TRBJ1-2; D is unclear. Trimming stripped 5 bases from V and 5 bases from J, with 12 bases between. The germline V gene has CDR1 ENHRY and CDR2 SYGVKD. The CDR3 length is 13 residues. CDR3 DNA: TGTGCCATCAGTTCGGGCACCCCGTATGGCTACACCTTC. Its translation: CAISSGTPYGYTF.

This clonotype has more than one count but fewer than ten. The chain links TRBV7-3 to TRBJ2-6, with D possibly being TRBD2 (6 bases). Trimming cost V 1 base and J 0 bases, with 13 bases left between them. Per the germline V gene, CDR1 is SGHTA and CDR2 is FQGTGA. The CDR3 runs to 18 residues. The chain's CDR3 is CASSLSRRGSSGANVLTF. CDR3 in DNA: TGTGCCAGCAGCTTAAGTAGGCGGGGAAGCTCTGGGGCCAACGTCCTGACTTTC.

This clonotype was picked up many times. The chain joins TRBV18 to TRBJ2-6; the D gene is possibly TRBD1 (6 bases). Germline V lookup: CDR1 KGHSH, CDR2 LQKENI. Trimming left V 3 bases short and J 1 base short, with 7 bases between. This CDR3 has 15 residues. The CDR3 DNA follows: TGTGCCAGCTCACCTCAGGGGTCTGGGGCCAACGTCCTGACTTTC. Translating gives CASSPQGSGANVLTF.

Ten or more counts support this clonotype. This sequence joins TRBV10-3 and TRBJ2-7; possible D gene TRBD2, 6 bases. V lost 5 bases, J lost 0 bases, and 11 bases lay in between. The CDR3 sequence is 14 residues long. Germline lookup yields CDR1 ENHRY and CDR2 SYGVKD. The DNA of the CDR3 is TGTGCCATCAGTCAGGGACTCCCCTCCTACGAGCAGTACTTC. Translation gives CAISQGLPSYEQYF.

V is TRBV11-2 and J is TRBJ2-3, with 10 nucleotides matching TRBD2. The CDR3 contains 19 residues. The ends lost 4 bases at V and 4 bases at J; junction bases unmatched: 17. Germline-derived CDR1 and CDR2 are SGHAT and FQNNGV. The CDR3: CASSSRPHFSGGAADTQYF. The CDR3 nucleotides are TGTGCCAGCAGCTCACGACCTCACTTCAGCGGGGGGGCAGCAGATACGCAGTATTTT.

The J gene is TRBJ2-5, the V gene TRBV11-2; D possibly corresponds to TRBD1 (7 bases). This CDR3 contains 15 residues. Deletions cut 5 bases from V and 4 bases from J, with 17 bases between. Germline CDR1 and CDR2: SGHAT and FQNNGV. The CDR3 sequence: CASSARQGGRETQYF. CDR3 sequence (DNA): TGTGCCAGCAGCGCCAGACAGGGAGGACGAGAGACCCAGTACTTC.

As to this clonotype: The junction and the germline gene differ at one end; a read error may be behind it. This CDR3 reads CASSHPSGGINEQFF. CDR3 DNA: TGTGCTAGCAGCCACCCTAGCGGGGGCATCAATGAGCAGTTCTTC. V usage is TRBV7-7 and J usage is TRBJ2-1; 10 bases map to TRBD2. The CDR3 length is 15 residues. The germline V gene has CDR1 SSHAT and CDR2 FNYEAQ (reference sequence).

This clonotype was detected only a few times. The rearrangement links TRBV24-1 to TRBJ2-1, with D maybe TRBD2 (6 bases). Germline lookup yields CDR1 KGHDR and CDR2 SFDVKD. The CDR3 is 15 residues long. Trimming stripped 2 bases from V and 2 bases from J, with 9 bases between. CDR3 sequence reads: CATSDSWGAYNEQFF. CDR3 sequence (DNA): TGTGCCACCAGTGATTCATGGGGGGCCTACAATGAGCAGTTCTTC.

This clonotype showed up just once. J is TRBJ1-2 and V is TRBV27; no clear D gene. The CDR3 has 14 amino acids. Trimming left V 0 bases short and J 8 bases short, with 13 bases between. From germline, CDR1 is MNHEY and CDR2 SMNVEV (reference sequence). The CDR3 sequence is CASSLSPGGGGYTF. CDR3 nucleotide sequence: TGTGCCAGCAGTTTATCCCCGGGAGGAGGCGGCTACACCTTC.